The 18 T cell receptor beta chains given below trace back to one sample, sequenced in a study of CD8 T cells in ankylosing spondylitis. TCRdb analysed the 5' RACE reads with MiXCR anew, one entry per CDR3 protein. The profile shows 400,000 to 450,000 distinct CDR3 sequences, about 15% of them singletons. Findings of the study overall: Several highly homologous variants formed a TCR beta motif that appeared characteristic of ankylosing spondylitis blood.

These receptors' targets are unknown. The sample taken for sequencing was blood, either unsorted or a sorted T cell fraction (not recorded which). The receptor set was obtained from a male donor with ankylosing spondylitis.

This clonotype was recorded at least ten times. The chain is built from TRBV3-1 and TRBJ1-2, with no clear D. This CDR3 is built from 14 residues. Germline CDR1 is LGHDT and CDR2 is YNNKEL (reference sequence). V was trimmed by 3 bases and J by 4 bases, leaving 12 bases between them. CDR3 amino acids: CASSQHTDIYGYTF. CDR3 nucleotide sequence: TGTGCCAGCAGCCAGCACACAGACATCTATGGCTACACCTTC.

This chain connects TRBV5-6 to TRBJ2-2, with 7 bases that match TRBD1. V trimming: 6 bases; J trimming: 5 bases; junction bases outside the gene matches: 16. Germline V CDR1 and CDR2: SGHDT, YYEEEE. There are 17 residues in the CDR3. The CDR3 sequence is CASTQFRDSLRTGELFF. The CDR3 nucleotides are TGTGCCAGCACTCAATTCCGGGACAGCCTAAGAACCGGGGAGCTGTTTTTT. The variable domain in full, with the rest retrieved from reference TRBV5-6 and TRBJ2-2, is DAGVTQSPTHLIKTRGQQVTLRCSPKSGHDTVSWYQQALGQGPQFIFQYYEEEERQRGNFPDRFSGHQFPNYSSELNVNALLLGDSALYLCASTQFRDSLRTGELFFGEGSRLTVL.

There are a few counts of this clonotype. V gene TRBV6-1 combines with J gene TRBJ2-7; D gene uncertain. The CDR3 is 11 amino acids. V lost 6 bases and J 3 bases, leaving 6 bases between the germline ends. Germline V lookup: CDR1 MNHNS, CDR2 SASEGT. DNA of the CDR3: TGTGCCAGCAGGCCGGGCTACGAGCAGTACTTC. Its protein is CASRPGYEQYF.

This clonotype has only a few counts. The rearrangement uses TRBV30 and TRBJ1-1; D unclear. Germline V gene data show CDR1 as GTSNPN and CDR2 as SVGIG (reference sequence). This CDR3 is built from 13 residues. Deletions cut 3 bases from V and 1 base from J, with 9 bases between. The CDR3: CAWSPGRNTEAFF. CDR3 coding DNA: TGTGCCTGGAGCCCCGGGAGGAACACTGAAGCTTTCTTT.

This clonotype turned up a few times. The gene calls are TRBV10-3 and TRBJ2-2; D ambiguous. CDR1 and CDR2 (germline): ENHRY, SYGVKD. V shed 3 bases and J shed 2 bases, with 1 base lying between them. The CDR3 is 12 amino acids. The chain's CDR3 is CAISDNTGELFF. CDR3 DNA sequence: TGTGCCATCAGTGACAACACCGGGGAGCTGTTTTTT.

This chain connects TRBV12-3 or TRBV12-4 to TRBJ1-2; 7 positions match TRBD1. V trimming: 0 bases; J trimming: 4 bases; junction bases outside the gene matches: 5. The CDR3 has 15 residues. CDR3 amino acids: CASSLALGGGYGYTF. The CDR3 DNA sequence: TGTGCCAGCAGTTTAGCGCTAGGGGGCGGCTATGGCTACACCTTC.

The J gene is TRBJ2-4, the V gene TRBV20-1, with D unresolved. Trimming pared 3 bases from V and 6 bases from J, leaving 9 bases between. Germline CDR1 and CDR2: DFQATT and SNEGSKA (reference sequence). The length of the CDR3 is 12 residues. The CDR3 DNA is TGCAGTGCTAGGGAGATCCTAAACATTCAGTACTTC. It translates to CSAREILNIQYF.

The chain couples TRBV6-2 or TRBV6-3 to TRBJ2-1; the match to TRBD1 covers 8 bases. This CDR3 is built from 14 residues. J lost 8 bases, V lost 1 base, and 4 bases had no gene match. The V gene's germline CDR1 is MNHEY and CDR2 SVGEGT. The CDR3 nucleotides are TGTGCCAGCAGTTACTGGACAGGGTGGGATGAGCAGTTCTTC. Translating gives CASSYWTGWDEQFF.

This clonotype was recorded at least ten times. The CDR3 spells CASSKDGYTDTQYF. The CDR3 DNA reads as TGTGCCAGCAGCAAGGACGGCTACACAGATACGCAGTATTTT. This chain connects TRBV12-3 or TRBV12-4 to TRBJ2-3; D not resolved. The germline V and J ends were trimmed by 6 bases and 2 bases, with 12 bases remaining between them. This CDR3 is built from 14 residues.

CDR3 in DNA: TGTGCCACCAGTTCTCCGGGGGAGTCCTACAATGAGCAGTTCTTC. Protein sequence: CATSSPGESYNEQFF. The rearrangement uses TRBV24-1 and TRBJ2-1, with D perhaps TRBD2 (6 bases). V lost 6 bases, J lost 1 base, and 12 bases lay in between. The germline CDR1 and CDR2 sequences are KGHDR and SFDVKD. The CDR3 totals 15 residues.

This clonotype was found a few times. The chain employs TRBV20-1 and TRBJ2-5; perhaps TRBD2 as D (6 bases). CDR1 is DFQATT and CDR2 is SNEGSKA in the germline V gene (reference sequence). The CDR3 totals 12 residues. V shed 5 bases and J shed 5 bases, with 12 bases lying between them. CDR3 coding DNA: TGCAGTGCTGGGGGGTATGAGGAGACCCAGTACTTC. Translated: CSAGGYEETQYF.

The rearrangement uses TRBV20-1 and TRBJ2-3; 9 nucleotides align to TRBD2. This CDR3 is built from 14 residues. J gave up 0 bases and V 4 bases, and 2 bases lay outside the gene matches. CDR1 is DFQATT and CDR2 is SNEGSKA in the germline V gene (reference sequence). CDR3 bases: TGCAGTGCTACGACTAGCGGTAGCACAGATACGCAGTATTTT. This codes for CSATTSGSTDTQYF.

A few counts support this clonotype. The rearrangement uses TRBV2 and TRBJ1-1, with TRBD1 matching 7 bases. Trimming took 3 bases from V and 6 from J; bases not matched to a gene: 4. The CDR3 loop spans 13 amino acids. Germline CDR1 and CDR2: SNHLY and FYNNEI. CDR3 amino acids: CASSEDRRAEAFF. The CDR3 DNA sequence: TGTGCCAGCAGTGAGGACAGGAGGGCTGAAGCTTTCTTT.

In DNA, the CDR3 is TGTGCCAGCAGCTATAATACTCTAGCAAAGACCCAGTACTTC. This sequence encodes CASSYNTLAKTQYF. This chain connects TRBV7-2 to TRBJ2-5; D possibly corresponds to TRBD2 (5 bases). The CDR3 length is 14 residues. The germline V gene encodes CDR1 SGHTA and CDR2 FQGNSA. The V gene lost 4 bases and the J gene lost 6 bases, with 15 bases spanning the gap.

The genes are TRBV5-5 and TRBJ1-3; a possible D gene is TRBD1 (5 bases). Trimming shortened V by 1 base and J by 2 bases, and 10 bases separated the two germline ends. CDR3 size: 15 residues. Germline CDR1 reads SGHKS; CDR2 reads YYEKEE (reference sequence). The CDR3 protein is CASSLTQGAGNTIYF. CDR3 bases: TGTGCCAGCAGCTTGACCCAGGGTGCTGGAAACACCATATATTTT.

This clonotype has only a few counts. The chain combines TRBV27 with TRBJ2-7; 7 bases are shared with TRBD2. This CDR3 is 13 amino acids long. The germline V gene has CDR1 MNHEY and CDR2 SMNVEV (reference sequence). Trimming removed 6 bases from V and 3 bases from J; junction bases left unmatched: 5. Here the CDR3 DNA reads TGTGCCAGCAGCGGGGGGAAAAACTACGAGCAGTACTTC. Amino acids: CASSGGKNYEQYF.

The gene calls are TRBV5-1 and TRBJ2-7; TRBD1 agrees at 7 bases. There are 17 residues in the CDR3. V gave up 4 bases and J gave up 3 bases; unmatched junction bases: 16. The germline V gene encodes CDR1 SGHRS and CDR2 YFSETQ. As DNA, the CDR3 is TGCGCCAGCAGCGGTACCTCTACAGGGGCTCGGAGCTACGAGCAGTACTTC. It codes for CASSGTSTGARSYEQYF.

The rearrangement links TRBV29-1 to TRBJ2-7; 12 bases line up with TRBD2. Germline V gene lookup returns CDR1 SQVTM and CDR2 ANQGSEA. This CDR3 has 13 residues. V dropped 3 bases and J dropped 6; count of bases not matched to a gene: 3. CDR3 nucleotide sequence: TGCAGCGTTGACCTAGCGGGGGGGCGCGAGCAGTACTTC. As protein: CSVDLAGGREQYF.